These 12 T cell receptor beta chains came from one sample sequenced in a study of regulatory T cells in long-lasting Graves disease. Time point given: persistent/refractory GD, antithyroid drugs over 5 years with positive TRAb. Making the TCR library involved RNA that had been extracted from PBMCs. Through Arm-PCR of CDR3 regions and iRepertoire HTBI primers, TCR beta libraries were built. Via MiXCR, TCRdb re-called the multiplex PCR reads, giving one row per CDR3 protein. The repertoire consists of roughly 400,000 distinct CDR3 sequences, with around 23% occurring once and the leading ten covering about 13%. The sequencing used peripheral blood mononuclear cells (PBMCs), collected when the disease was refractory, from a patient treated with antithyroid drugs. The receptors stem from a female donor with Graves disease.

This clonotype was observed at least ten times. The chain carries TRBV18 and TRBJ2-7; D is unclear. Trimming left V 2 bases short and J 0 bases short, with 11 bases between. The CDR3 loop spans 15 amino acids. CDR1 and CDR2 (germline): KGHSH, LQKENI. CDR3 in amino acids: CASSPGTTVSYEQYF. For the CDR3, the DNA is TGTGCCAGCTCACCAGGCACAACCGTCTCCTACGAGCAGTACTTC.

This clonotype appeared many times. J is TRBJ2-7 and V is TRBV27; 7 nucleotides match TRBD1. V lost 6 bases to trimming and J lost 3 bases; unmatched junction nucleotides: 5. CDR1 is MNHEY and CDR2 is SMNVEV in the germline V gene (reference sequence). The CDR3 runs 13 residues. The CDR3 DNA reads as TGTGCCAGCAGCTTGGGACAGTTCTACGAGCAGTACTTC. Translation gives CASSLGQFYEQYF.

The rearrangement joins TRBV5-4 to TRBJ2-7, with 7 bases that match TRBD2. This CDR3 is 13 amino acids long. Trimming took 4 bases from V and 6 from J; bases not matched to a gene: 7. The germline V gene has CDR1 SGHNT and CDR2 YYREEE (reference sequence). This CDR3 reads CASSPTPSGEQYF. The CDR3 nucleotides read TGTGCCAGCAGCCCCACTCCTAGCGGCGAGCAGTACTTC. Full variable domain (rest looked up from reference TRBV5-4 and TRBJ2-7): ETGVTQSPTHLIKTRGQQVTLRCSSQSGHNTVSWYQQALGQGPQFIFQYYREEENGRGNFPPRFSGLQFPNYSSELNVNALELDDSALYLCASSPTPSGEQYFGPGTRLTVT.

V usage is TRBV28 and J usage is TRBJ1-5; the D gene is possibly TRBD1 (5 bases). In germline, CDR1 is MDHEN, CDR2 SYDVKM. This CDR3 has 15 amino acids. The ends were cut back, 6 bases at V and 0 bases at J, with 12 bases in the middle. CDR3 sequence reads: CASRGTGYSNQPQHF. The CDR3 nucleotides are TGTGCCAGCAGGGGGACTGGTTATAGCAATCAGCCCCAGCATTTT.

In its sample, this clonotype was seen many times. This chain connects TRBV6-5 to TRBJ2-5; D perhaps matches TRBD2 (6 bases). CDR1 is MNHEY and CDR2 is SVGAGI in the germline V gene. Trimming took 2 bases from V and 1 from J, leaving 11 bases between them. The CDR3 spans 15 residues. CDR3 in DNA: TGTGCCAGCAGTTACGTAGGCGGGACCCAAGAGACCCAGTACTTC. This encodes CASSYVGGTQETQYF.

This clonotype occurred many times. The chain uses TRBV6-5 and TRBJ1-1, with D unclear. This CDR3 has 14 amino acids. Trimming pared 2 bases from V and 0 bases from J, leaving 7 bases between. CDR1 is MNHEY and CDR2 is SVGAGI in the germline V gene. The CDR3 reads CASSYGVMNTEAFF. CDR3 DNA: TGTGCCAGCAGTTACGGGGTAATGAACACTGAAGCTTTCTTT.

The chain couples TRBV7-9 to TRBJ2-5; D is possibly TRBD2 (5 bases). The CDR3 covers 17 residues. Germline assignment: CDR1 SEHNR and CDR2 FQNEAQ (reference sequence). Trimming removed 3 bases from V and 7 bases from J, with 24 bases in between. CDR3 loop: CASSFASGELAEGTQYF. Here the CDR3 DNA reads TGTGCCAGCAGCTTTGCGTCCGGGGAACTCGCAGAGGGGACCCAGTACTTC.

The chain has TRBV27 and TRBJ2-1, with 11 bases lining up with TRBD2. The CDR3 is 16 residues long. Germline CDR1 is MNHEY and CDR2 is SMNVEV (reference sequence). Trimming at V came to 8 bases and at J to 7 bases, leaving 13 bases not matched to a gene. Here the CDR3 DNA reads TGTGCCAGCGCATTCACGCCGGGACTAGCGGTAAATGAGCAGTTCTTC. Its protein product is CASAFTPGLAVNEQFF.

This clonotype has at least ten counts. The V call is TRBV2, the J call TRBJ2-5, with a weak D call TRBD1 (6 bases). CDR3 length: 14 residues. CDR1 SNHLY and CDR2 FYNNEI come from the germline V gene. Between the trimmed V and J ends, which lost 7 bases and 4 bases, there was a span of 16 bases. The CDR3 loop reads CASTNPRGGETQYF. The CDR3, as DNA: TGTGCCAGCACCAATCCCCGAGGGGGAGAGACCCAGTACTTC.

This clonotype came up a few times. This rearrangement joins TRBV28 to TRBJ1-4, with D perhaps TRBD1 (6 bases). From germline, CDR1 is MDHEN and CDR2 SYDVKM. V was pared by 6 bases and J by 7 bases, with 9 bases between. The CDR3 extends over 12 amino acids. The DNA for the CDR3 is TGTGCCAGCAGGGGGGCGGTTGAAAAACTGTTTTTT. Protein sequence: CASRGAVEKLFF.

V usage is TRBV14 and J usage is TRBJ2-1; 8 nucleotides line up with TRBD2. After removal of 8 bases from V and 2 bases from J, the junction contained 5 bases not matched to a gene. Germline V gives CDR1 SGHDN, CDR2 FVKESK. The CDR3 covers 14 residues. In DNA, the CDR3 is TGTGCCAGCGGCGGGAGGAGCACCTACAATGAGCAGTTCTTC. Its translation: CASGGRSTYNEQFF. The whole variable domain, remainder taken from reference TRBV14 and TRBJ2-1, is EAGVTQFPSHSVIEKGQTVTLRCDPISGHDNLYWYRRVMGKEIKFLLHFVKESKQDESGMPNNRFLAERTGGTYSTLKVQPAELEDSGVYFCASGGRSTYNEQFFGPGTRLTVL.

The sample holds many counts of this clonotype. CDR3 coding DNA: TGTGCCAGCTTGGGCAGTCCCTACGAGCAGTACTTC. Protein: CASLGSPYEQYF. The gene calls are TRBV2 and TRBJ2-7; no reliable D call. The CDR3 covers 12 residues. The germline V and J ends were trimmed by 8 bases and 2 bases, with 10 bases remaining between them. Germline values: CDR1 SNHLY, CDR2 FYNNEI.